These T cell receptor beta chains were read from a single sample in a study of blood T cells in healthy people across ages. MiXCR, run by TCRdb on the 5' RACE reads, gives a single entry per CDR3 protein. This sample has around 1,800,000 distinct CDR3 sequences, with roughly two fifths found just once. Input material: blood. The source of these receptors is a human donor in good health. CDR3s include the opening cysteine and the closing phenylalanine or tryptophan. D genes are given only for firm matches. The listing skips clone size in some rows; elsewhere it reads once, few, many or a size class.

V,D,J,size,CDR3,DNA
TRBV21-1,NA,TRBJ2-1,NA,CASSKARKAISYNEQFF,TGTGCCAGCAGCAAAGCGCGGAAAGCCATCTCCTACAATGAGCAGTTCTTC
TRBV7-3,TRBD2,TRBJ2-6,few,CASSLRAAGGRGANVLTF,TGTGCCAGCAGCTTACGAGCAGCGGGGGGGCGTGGGGCCAACGTCCTGACTTTC
TRBV6-6,NA,TRBJ1-1,few,CASASIGENTEAFF,TGTGCCAGCGCCAGTATTGGGGAGAACACTGAAGCTTTCTTT
TRBV12-3/TRBV12-4,TRBD1,TRBJ1-2,NA,CASSRQGSAYGYTF,TGTGCCAGCAGCAGACAGGGTTCTGCCTATGGCTACACCTTC
TRBV6-4,NA,TRBJ1-4,NA,CASSEHRNEKLFF,TGTGCCAGCAGTGAGCATCGTAATGAAAAACTGTTTTTT
TRBV5-1,NA,TRBJ1-2,NA,CASSSDPALANYGYTF,TGCGCCAGCAGCTCAGACCCAGCTTTAGCTAACTATGGCTACACCTTC
TRBV24-1,NA,TRBJ2-1,NA,CATRDLGQTNEQFF,TGTGCCACCAGGGATCTGGGACAAACCAATGAGCAGTTCTTC
TRBV7-8,NA,TRBJ2-7,NA,CASSSSFQGNEQYF,TGTGCCAGCAGCTCATCATTCCAGGGGAACGAGCAGTACTTC
TRBV29-1,NA,TRBJ1-2,NA,CSDSQENYGYTF,TGCAGCGACAGTCAAGAAAACTATGGCTACACCTTC
TRBV14,NA,TRBJ1-2,few,CASSQGGRLRGYTF,TGTGCCAGCAGCCAAGGGGGACGCTTGAGAGGCTACACCTTC
TRBV5-1,TRBD1,TRBJ2-2,NA,CASSSGQGRTGELFF,TGCGCCAGCAGCTCGGGACAGGGGCGCACCGGGGAGCTGTTTTTT
TRBV7-2,TRBD1,TRBJ2-5,few,CASARTGRETQYF,TGTGCCAGCGCCCGGACAGGGCGAGAGACCCAGTACTTC
TRBV29-1,TRBD1,TRBJ1-2,NA,CSVEPPPLMAQSPDRGYGYTF,TGCAGCGTTGAACCCCCACCCCTCATGGCTCAAAGCCCGGACAGGGGCTATGGCTACACCTTC
TRBV20-1,NA,TRBJ2-5,few,CSARDMTSQETQYF,TGCAGTGCTAGAGATATGACTAGCCAAGAGACCCAGTACTTC
TRBV20-1,NA,TRBJ1-4,NA,CSASARGDEKLFF,TGCAGTGCTAGTGCCAGGGGAGATGAAAAACTGTTTTTT